Sequencing of this T cell receptor (beta chain) was carried out in a study of blood T cell repertoires in COVID-19. Study background: Samples of COVID-19 (acute and convalescent) were obtained from the United States, Italy and Spain.

TCRdb's copy holds only in-frame clones and misses some; the assay was immunoSEQ multiplex PCR. The sample holds 70,000 or so clones, roughly 84% seen once. The CDR3 runs 16 residues. After removal of 3 bases from V and 9 bases from J, the junction contained 17 bases not matched to a gene. The germline gives CDR1 SGHDT, CDR2 YYEEEE. The V gene is TRBV5-6, the J gene TRBJ2-7; 8 bases agree with TRBD1. The sequence was collected from an elderly woman with active or convalescent COVID-19. Sequenced input: peripheral blood. The CDR3 spells CASSYLPTGASLRQYF. The DNA for the CDR3 is TGTGCCAGCAGCTACCTACCGACAGGGGCTTCACTCCGGCAGTACTTC.